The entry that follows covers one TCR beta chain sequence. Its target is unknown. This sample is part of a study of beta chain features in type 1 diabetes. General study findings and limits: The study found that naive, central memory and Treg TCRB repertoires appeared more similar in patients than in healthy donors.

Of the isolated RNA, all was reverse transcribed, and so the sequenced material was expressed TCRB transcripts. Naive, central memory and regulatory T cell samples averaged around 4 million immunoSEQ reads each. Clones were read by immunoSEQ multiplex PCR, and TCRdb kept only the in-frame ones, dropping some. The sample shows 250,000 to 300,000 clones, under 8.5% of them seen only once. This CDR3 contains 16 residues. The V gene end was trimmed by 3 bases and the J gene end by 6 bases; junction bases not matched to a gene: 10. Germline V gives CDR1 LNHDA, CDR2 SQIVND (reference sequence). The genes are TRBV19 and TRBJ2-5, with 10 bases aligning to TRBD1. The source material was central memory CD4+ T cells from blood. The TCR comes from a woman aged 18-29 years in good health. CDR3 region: CASSIRTGGIVQTQYF. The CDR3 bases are TGTGCCAGTAGTATTCGGACAGGGGGGATTGTTCAGACCCAGTACTTC.